The 14 T cell receptor beta chains in this list originate from one sample, sequenced in a study of blood T cell repertoires in COVID-19. Here immunoSEQ multiplex PCR was the method, and the copy in TCRdb shows in-frame clones only, minus some. The table shows roughly 17,000 clones, with about 92% occurring only once. What was sequenced was peripheral blood. The source is a human donor in a cohort sampled during active COVID-19.

The chain uses TRBV30 and TRBJ2-7, with 7 bases lining up with TRBD2. Germline CDR1 GTSNPN, CDR2 SVGIG (reference sequence). The CDR3 covers 13 residues. The junction had 5 bases not matched to a gene; V was cut back by 3 bases and J by 3 bases. CDR3 loop: CAWSPPSGYEQYF. Here the CDR3 DNA reads TGTGCCTGGAGCCCTCCTAGCGGCTACGAGCAGTACTTC.

The chain links TRBV25-1 to TRBJ1-3; 8 bases agree with TRBD1. The CDR3 runs to 16 residues. Per germline, CDR1 MGHDK and CDR2 SYGVNS. Germline trimming cut 6 bases from V and 3 bases from J; bases unmatched to any gene: 10. The CDR3 DNA sequence: TGTGCCAGCAGCCCGACTGGACAGGGCCATGGAAACACCATATATTTT. Amino acid sequence: CASSPTGQGHGNTIYF.

V and J are TRBV4-1 and TRBJ2-7; D ambiguous. Trimming removed 0 bases from V and 1 base from J, with 7 bases in between. The CDR3 spans 14 residues. Germline CDR1 MGHRA, CDR2 YSYEKL. Here the CDR3 DNA reads TGCGCCAGCAGCCAAGACAGTTTTTCCTACGAGCAGTACTTC. Protein product: CASSQDSFSYEQYF.

The chain combines TRBV30 with TRBJ2-7; 8 nucleotides line up with TRBD1. The germline V gene has CDR1 GTSNPN and CDR2 SVGIG (reference sequence). V was clipped by 3 bases and J by 3 bases; unmatched bases: 10. CDR3 length: 15 residues. DNA of the CDR3: TGTGCCTGGAGGCTCCCGGGACAGGCAGGCTACGAGCAGTACTTC. This codes for CAWRLPGQAGYEQYF.

This chain joins TRBV3-1 (or the pseudogene TRBV3-2) and TRBJ1-4, with 9 bases that match TRBD1. J gave up 7 bases and V 4 bases, and 4 bases lay outside the gene matches. CDR1 is LGHDT, CDR2 YNNKEL, per germline (reference sequence). The CDR3 is 14 residues long. The CDR3 reads CASSLGQGIEKLFF. The CDR3 DNA follows: TGTGCCAGCAGCCTGGGACAGGGAATTGAAAAACTGTTTTTT.

This chain uses TRBV30 with TRBJ2-3; D is ambiguous. The germline V and J ends were trimmed by 1 base and 2 bases, with 13 bases remaining between them. The CDR3 is 15 residues long. From germline, CDR1 is GTSNPN and CDR2 SVGIG (reference sequence). The CDR3 reads CAWSDYPYSTDTQYF. DNA of the CDR3: TGTGCCTGGAGTGACTACCCGTACTCCACAGATACGCAGTATTTT. Using reference TRBV30 and TRBJ2-3 for the parts outside the CDR3, the full variable domain is SQTIHQWPATLVQPVGSPLSLECTVEGTSNPNLYWYRQAAGRGLQLLFYSVGIGQISSEVPQNLSASRPQDRQFILSSKKLLLSDSGFYLCAWSDYPYSTDTQYFGPGTRLTVL.

V is TRBV7-2 and J is TRBJ2-2, with D unresolved. Trimming took 1 base from V and 8 from J, leaving 8 bases between them. This CDR3 contains 13 residues. Germline-derived CDR1 and CDR2 are SGHTA and FQGNSA. The DNA of the CDR3 is TGTGCCAGCAGCTTAGATCTGCGAGGGGAGCTGTTTTTT. It translates to CASSLDLRGELFF. Full variable domain (missing parts from reference TRBV7-2 and TRBJ2-2): GAGVSQSPSNKVTEKGKDVELRCDPISGHTALYWYRQSLGQGLEFLIYFQGNSAPDKSGLPSDRFSAERTGGSVSTLTIQRTQQEDSAVYLCASSLDLRGELFFGEGSRLTVL.

The V and J genes are TRBV11-2 and TRBJ2-1; perhaps TRBD2 as D (6 bases). This CDR3 is built from 17 residues. V was cut by 5 bases and J by 4 bases, with 21 bases left in between. Looked up from germline, CDR1 is SGHAT and CDR2 is FQNNGV. The DNA of the CDR3 is TGTGCCAGCAGCACAACCCGGGGAGGACTGGGGTACAATGAGCAGTTCTTC. Protein product: CASSTTRGGLGYNEQFF.

The CDR3 region has the DNA TGTGCCACCGCCCCACTTGGCGGGGGGGCCGAGCAGTACTTC. It is translated as CATAPLGGGAEQYF. The chain carries TRBV10-3 and TRBJ2-7, with 9 bases aligning to TRBD2. The CDR3 extends over 14 amino acids. Germline-derived CDR1 and CDR2 are ENHRY and SYGVKD. With 10 bases clipped from V and 6 bases from J, the junction kept 13 bases outside the gene matches.

J is TRBJ2-3 and V is TRBV28; D remains ambiguous. CDR3 length equals 13 residues. Germline assignment: CDR1 MDHEN and CDR2 SYDVKM. V was trimmed by 3 bases and J by 2 bases, leaving 6 bases between them. CDR3 sequence reads: CASSLTNTDTQYF. The CDR3 DNA reads as TGTGCCAGCAGTTTGACAAACACAGATACGCAGTATTTT.

The chain has TRBV6-2 or TRBV6-3 and TRBJ2-1; D may be TRBD1 (6 bases). The CDR3 is made up of 13 amino acids. Germline-derived CDR1 and CDR2 are MNHEY and SVGEGT. Trimming stripped 0 bases from V and 9 bases from J, with 9 bases between. The CDR3 nucleotides are TGTGCCAGCAGTTACTCGACAGGCGGTGAGCAGTTCTTC. Amino acid sequence: CASSYSTGGEQFF.

The J gene is TRBJ2-3, the V gene TRBV27; TRBD2 agrees at 14 bases. CDR3 size: 17 residues. The J segment lost 3 bases and the V segment lost 5 bases, leaving 7 bases of the junction unmatched. CDR1 is MNHEY, CDR2 SMNVEV, per germline (reference sequence). DNA for the CDR3: TGTGCCAGCAGTGAGACTAGCGGGGGGGCCGGGACAGATACGCAGTATTTT. Translated, it gives CASSETSGGAGTDTQYF.

The genes are TRBV9 and TRBJ2-1; TRBD2 is a possible D gene (7 bases). V was cut by 0 bases and J by 0 bases, with 13 bases left in between. The V gene's germline CDR1 is SGDLS and CDR2 YYNGEE. The CDR3 is 17 amino acids. The CDR3 reads CASSVGRGGSSYNEQFF. The CDR3 DNA follows: TGTGCCAGCAGCGTAGGGAGGGGGGGCAGCTCCTACAATGAGCAGTTCTTC. Full variable domain (rest looked up from reference TRBV9 and TRBJ2-1): DSGVTQTPKHLITATGQRVTLRCSPRSGDLSVYWYQQSLDQGLQFLIQYYNGEERAKGNILERFSAQQFPDLHSELNLSSLELGDSALYFCASSVGRGGSSYNEQFFGPGTRLTVL.

V and J are TRBV27 and TRBJ2-2, with TRBD2 as a possible D gene (6 bases). The CDR3 contains 16 residues. Per germline, CDR1 MNHEY and CDR2 SMNVEV (reference sequence). V dropped 8 bases and J dropped 3 bases, with 19 bases sitting between them. CDR3 amino acids: CASRRRPSGDTGELFF. As DNA, the CDR3 is TGTGCCAGCCGACGCCGACCATCGGGGGACACCGGGGAGCTGTTTTTT.